Below, 22 T cell receptor beta chains from the same sample are listed, as sequenced in a study of blood T cells in healthy people across ages. A J-beta primer mix and a sample-barcoded 5' primer were used in a second PCR of about 6 to 12 cycles. TCRdb re-called the 5' RACE reads through MiXCR, storing one row per CDR3 protein. The profile shows some 1.4 million distinct CDR3 sequences, roughly 45% of them singletons. The sequencing input was blood. These TCRs come from a woman in her late teens or twenties in good health.

There are a few counts of this clonotype. This sequence joins TRBV7-6 and TRBJ2-2; TRBD2 agrees at 11 bases. The CDR3 extends over 16 amino acids. CDR1 SGHVS and CDR2 FNYEAQ come from the germline V gene. With 4 bases clipped from V and 3 bases from J, the junction kept 4 bases outside the gene matches. CDR3 sequence (DNA): TGTGCCAGCAGCTCTGGACTAGCGGGCTACACCGGGGAGCTGTTTTTT. Its protein product is CASSSGLAGYTGELFF. The entire variable domain, with the rest obtained from reference TRBV7-6 and TRBJ2-2, is as follows: GAGVSQSPRYKVTKRGQDVALRCDPISGHVSLYWYRQALGQGPEFLTYFNYEAQQDKSGLPNDRFSAERPEGSISTLTIQRTEQRDSAMYRCASSSGLAGYTGELFFGEGSRLTVL.

The rearrangement joins TRBV27 to TRBJ2-3; D tentatively fits TRBD1 or TRBD2 (6 bases each). Germline V gives CDR1 MNHEY, CDR2 SMNVEV (reference sequence). CDR3 length: 15 amino acids. The V gene lost 7 bases and the J gene lost 4 bases, with 18 bases spanning the gap. The CDR3 DNA follows: TGTGCCAGCACTCAACGGGGGCGGGGATCAGATACGCAGTATTTT. Protein sequence: CASTQRGRGSDTQYF.

The J gene is TRBJ2-4, the V gene TRBV4-1, with 7 bases aligning to TRBD1. The DNA end lines up better with TRBJ2-7; the J call may be wrong. The CDR3 runs to 16 residues. CDR1 is MGHRA and CDR2 is YSYEKL in the germline V gene. CDR3 sequence (DNA): TGCGCCAGCAGCCCCGAGGAGGAGCAGGGGGCCTACGAGCAGTACTTC. Encoded protein: CASSPEEEQGAYEQYF.

CDR3 sequence (DNA): TGTGCCAGCTCCGAGGGGCTAGCGGGAATCTACGAGCAGTACTTC. Translating it yields CASSEGLAGIYEQYF. The chain uses TRBV6-1 and TRBJ2-7, with 9 bases matching TRBD2. V lost 8 bases, J lost 3 bases, and 11 bases stayed unmatched. The CDR3 is made up of 15 amino acids. Per the germline V gene, CDR1 is MNHNS and CDR2 is SASEGT.

The chain carries TRBV10-3 and TRBJ1-2; D is unresolved. The CDR3 consists of 14 residues. The germline V gene has CDR1 ENHRY and CDR2 SYGVKD. V dropped 0 bases and J dropped 4 bases, with 9 bases sitting between them. This chain's CDR3 is CAISESQATYGYTF. The CDR3 coding sequence is TGTGCCATCAGTGAGTCGCAGGCGACCTATGGCTACACCTTC.

Points on this clonotype: The junction differs from germline at one of its ends, possibly a read error. This chain links TRBV5-1 with TRBJ2-1; 7 bases fit TRBD2. Germline values: CDR1 SGHRS, CDR2 YFSETQ. The length of the CDR3 is 15 residues. DNA of the CDR3: TGCGCCAGCAGTGAAATGACTAGCTCCTACAATGGGCAGTTCTTC. This gives the protein CASSEMTSSYNGQFF. Combining the CDR3 with reference TRBV5-1 and TRBJ2-1 gives the whole variable domain KAGVTQTPRYLIKTRGQQVTLSCSPISGHRSVSWYQQTPGQGLQFLFEYFSETQRNKGNFPGRFSGRQFSNSRSEMNVSTLELGDSALYLCASSEMTSSYNGQFFGPGTRLTVL.

The gene calls are TRBV4-1 and TRBJ2-7, with D perhaps matching TRBD2 (6 bases). Trimming removed 4 bases at V and 0 bases at J, with 19 bases between. The CDR3 has 17 residues. Germline values: CDR1 MGHRA, CDR2 YSYEKL. The CDR3 bases are TGCGCCAGCAGCCTACCGGTGGGGGGAAGCACCTCCTACGAGCAGTACTTC. It codes for CASSLPVGGSTSYEQYF.

The genes are TRBV27 and TRBJ2-7; 7 bases agree with TRBD1. Germline V CDR1 and CDR2: MNHEY, SMNVEV (reference sequence). The CDR3 is made up of 15 amino acids. The V gene end was trimmed by 3 bases and the J gene end by 2 bases; junction bases not matched to a gene: 7. CDR3 amino acids: CASSFKGQVTYEQYF. CDR3 DNA: TGTGCCAGCAGTTTTAAAGGACAGGTCACCTACGAGCAGTACTTC.

The rearrangement links TRBV20-1 to TRBJ2-1, with D possibly being TRBD1 or TRBD2 (5 bases each). Germline CDR1 DFQATT, CDR2 SNEGSKA (reference sequence). This CDR3 spans 12 amino acids. As DNA, the CDR3 is TGCACCCCCACGAGAGGGGCCGGGGAGCAGTTCTTC. Translation: CTPTRGAGEQFF.

This clonotype was counted a few times. This rearrangement joins TRBV20-1 to TRBJ2-3; 8 bases are a match to TRBD1. Germline V gene data show CDR1 as DFQATT and CDR2 as SNEGSKA (reference sequence). The CDR3 loop spans 13 amino acids. The junction had 8 bases not matched to a gene; V was cut back by 6 bases and J by 6 bases. The CDR3 spells CSAPTGEADTQYF. CDR3 nucleotides: TGCAGTGCCCCGACAGGGGAGGCGGATACGCAGTATTTT.

V and J are TRBV11-2 and TRBJ2-3, with 8 bases that match TRBD2. The V gene end was trimmed by 5 bases and the J gene end by 2 bases; junction bases not matched to a gene: 6. The germline V gene has CDR1 SGHAT and CDR2 FQNNGV. This CDR3 contains 15 residues. The DNA for the CDR3 is TGTGCCAGCAGCCAGCGGGGGCCCTTCACAGATACGCAGTATTTT. Translation: CASSQRGPFTDTQYF.

Worth noting for this clonotype: One end of the junction fails to match germline, which may point to a read error. The chain uses TRBV29-1 and TRBJ2-1; no clear D. The CDR3 extends over 13 amino acids. Germline V gene sequence: CDR1 SQVTM, CDR2 ANQGSEA. CDR3 nucleotides: TGCAGCGTTGAACCCTCTGAGTACAATGAGCAGTTGTTC. Protein product: CSVEPSEYNEQLF.

Note on this clonotype: A junction boundary mismatches the germline segment, possibly from a read error. The chain combines TRBV10-3 with TRBJ2-5, with D tentatively TRBD2 (6 bases). Looked up from germline, CDR1 is ENHRY and CDR2 is SYGVKD. The CDR3 totals 15 residues. In DNA, the CDR3 is TGTACCATCAGTGAGGCGGGACTGCCCCAAGAGACCCAGTACTTC. This sequence encodes CTISEAGLPQETQYF.

This clonotype was picked up a small number of times. J is TRBJ1-2 and V is TRBV2; possibly TRBD1 for D (5 bases). The CDR3 contains 14 residues. With 5 bases removed from V and 0 bases from J, the gap between germline ends came to 10 bases. Germline values: CDR1 SNHLY, CDR2 FYNNEI. The CDR3 bases are TGTGCCAGCAGTCGGGACGGGACTAACTATGGCTACACCTTC. It specifies CASSRDGTNYGYTF. Based on the CDR3 plus reference TRBV2 and TRBJ1-2, the full variable domain is EPEVTQTPSHQVTQMGQEVILRCVPISNHLYFYWYRQILGQKVEFLVSFYNNEISEKSEIFDDQFSVERPDGSNFTLKIRSTKLEDSAMYFCASSRDGTNYGYTFGSGTRLTVV.

As concerns this clonotype: At one boundary the junction diverges from the germline segment, which might be a read error. The chain combines TRBV7-2 with TRBJ2-5, with D perhaps given as TRBD1 or TRBD2 (5 bases each). The CDR3 consists of 14 residues. In germline, CDR1 is SGHTA, CDR2 FQGNSA. CDR3: CAGSFSGANNEQYF. The CDR3 nucleotides read TGTGCCGGCAGCTTCTCCGGGGCTAACAATGAGCAGTACTTC.

This chain connects TRBV11-2 to TRBJ1-2, with TRBD1 matching 8 bases. Germline values: CDR1 SGHAT, CDR2 FQNNGV. CDR3 length: 15 amino acids. The V gene end was trimmed by 5 bases and the J gene end by 8 bases; junction bases not matched to a gene: 13. In DNA form, the CDR3 reads TGTGCCAGCAGCCCCCAACAGGGGGTCGTCCGGGGCTACACCTTC. Translation gives CASSPQQGVVRGYTF.

V and J are TRBV10-3 and TRBJ2-5; 9 nucleotides line up with TRBD2. J gave up 11 bases and V 4 bases, and 17 bases lay outside the gene matches. Germline CDR1 ENHRY, CDR2 SYGVKD. This CDR3 spans 16 amino acids. The CDR3 nucleotides read TGTGCCATCAGTGGTCGCGGGAGGGGGGCCTACAATGAGCAGTACTTC. Encoded protein: CAISGRGRGAYNEQYF.

The chain combines TRBV12-3 or TRBV12-4 with TRBJ2-4; D may be TRBD2 (5 bases). The assigned J gene may be wrong: the sequence end matches TRBJ2-7 better. The CDR3 totals 15 residues. CDR3 sequence reads: CASSLGLGVSYEQYF. The CDR3 nucleotides are TGTGCCAGCAGCCTAGGTCTCGGGGTTTCCTACGAGCAGTACTTC.

The genes are TRBV6-6 and TRBJ2-7; D remains unclear. Per the germline V gene, CDR1 is MNHNY and CDR2 is SVGAGI (reference sequence). There are 13 residues in the CDR3. V was pared by 7 bases and J by 6 bases, with 16 bases between. CDR3 coding DNA: TGTGCCAGCACCGTTACGGGTGGAGTCGAGCAGTACTTC. Amino acid sequence: CASTVTGGVEQYF.

This chain uses TRBV3-1 with TRBJ1-1, with D maybe TRBD1 (5 bases). Looked up from germline, CDR1 is LGHDT and CDR2 is YNNKEL (reference sequence). V lost 8 bases, J lost 3 bases, and 10 bases lay in between. The CDR3 covers 12 residues. Here the CDR3 reads CASGVGDTEAFF. The CDR3 coding sequence is TGTGCCAGCGGCGTGGGGGACACTGAAGCTTTCTTT.

This clonotype turned up a few times. This chain connects TRBV12-5 to TRBJ2-4; 7 positions match TRBD1. With 6 bases clipped from V and 1 base from J, the junction kept 3 bases outside the gene matches. Looked up from germline, CDR1 is LGHNT and CDR2 is FRNRAP. CDR3 length equals 14 residues. In nucleotides, the CDR3 is TGTGCTAGTGGAACAGGGGAGGCCAAAAACATTCAGTACTTC. Residues: CASGTGEAKNIQYF.

V is TRBV12-3 or TRBV12-4 and J is TRBJ2-7; D may correspond to TRBD1 or TRBD2 (6 bases each). Deletions cut 7 bases from V and 7 bases from J, with 14 bases between. The CDR3 is made up of 12 amino acids. The CDR3 sequence is CASKNRAGEQYF. The CDR3 DNA is TGTGCCAGCAAAAACAGGGCGGGGGAGCAGTACTTC.